This TCR beta chain was captured by sequencing in a study of post-analysis software for immune sequencing data. Study findings and constraints: Roughly five TRBV segments appeared more often in patients than in controls, and TRBV5-6, TRBV5-1 and TRBV20-1 were among these.

Tagging with unique molecular identifiers was a feature of the TCR beta cDNA libraries. TCRdb called the PCR reads again in MiXCR, with one record for every CDR3 protein. Among about 540,000 distinct CDR3 sequences, roughly 34% were seen once, and the ten largest hold approximately 6%. This clonotype has just a few counts. Its cognate antigen is unknown. The CDR3 consists of 14 residues. Trimming pared 0 bases from V and 2 bases from J, leaving 7 bases between. Germline V gene lookup returns CDR1 SGHRS and CDR2 YFSETQ. This chain connects TRBV5-1 to TRBJ2-3, with unresolved D. The TCR originated in a girl aged 2-17 years with multiple sclerosis. Sequencing input: blood. Here the CDR3 DNA reads TGCGCCAGCAGCTTGGAAACGAACACAGATACGCAGTATTTT. Protein sequence: CASSLETNTDTQYF.